Below, one TCR beta chain is given with its context. This clonotype was seen at least ten times. There is no known antigen for this receptor. No much larger clone exists at a distance of one base, and base qualities are not known. The sample originates from a study of glioma-infiltrating T cells (dated by TCRdb to the mid-2010s). In terms of the full investigation: Sequencing of TCR alpha- and beta-chain repertoires was performed on glioma tissue, on non-neoplastic brain tissue, and on matched peripheral blood mononuclear cells. Three low-grade glioma patients, eight or nine primary glioblastoma patients and three non-glioma patients contributing non-neoplastic brain tissue were included in the paired cohort. To measure divergence between tissue and blood T-cell populations, each tissue-infiltrating repertoire was compared with the peripheral blood repertoire of the same patient.

The iRepertoire nested amplicon-rescue multiplex PCR (arm-PCR) platform was used to amplify TCR alpha and beta CDR3 regions from RNA. One-step reverse transcription and amplification used about 95-400 ng of tissue mRNA or PBMC total RNA as input. Following bead purification, Illumina adapters were added through a secondary multiplex PCR, and the libraries were then gel-purified between 200 and 400 bp. The libraries contained internal 6-nucleotide barcodes that were used for demultiplexing. The libraries were sequenced on an Illumina MiSeq using 2x220 or 2x250 nucleotide paired-end reads. In the source study's methods: FLASH 1.2.11 was used to merge paired reads, and BWA-MEM then aligned the reads to the GRCh37 human genome before TRA and TRB reads were extracted. For V and J assignment, an IMGT-derived reference of cassette sequences and CDR3 motifs that included pseudogenes was used. Reads were translated in three frames, and productive CDR3s were defined as those with a C...FGXG motif and no stop codons. Unique combinations of V-J cassette pair and CDR3 amino acid sequence were defined as clonotypes. Filtering of reads was based on Hamming distance, with the threshold set by the sequence error rate of each sample in mapped regions. TCRdb trimmed public reads at Q25 via fastp, called clones via MiXCR and kept in-frame beta chains. Entries are consolidated by CDR3 protein sequence, retaining the most common genes and DNA. V and J calls and clone size were set by TCRdb, not the authors. This sample comprises around 190,000 distinct CDR3 sequences, approximately 30% of them detected only once. Over 20% of the sample is taken by the ten largest.

General findings and caveats noted by the study authors: Tissue and blood shared very few CDR3 sequences, a result attributed to high CDR3 diversity and limited sampling. VJ-independent divergence between tissue and blood was lower than expected in non-neoplastic patients but higher than expected in all gliomas, particularly low-grade gliomas. Small numbers underpinned the group comparisons: roughly 8 glioblastoma patients, three low-grade glioma patients and three non-neoplastic patients.

At the junction V is shortened by 5 bases and J by 5 bases; bases outside the gene matches: 12. The CDR3 starts with the cysteine, ends with the phenylalanine, and has 16 residues. Just CDR3 DNA is preserved here, 48 bases in frame from base 1. The receptor was isolated from a human donor with low-grade glioma or glioblastoma, undergoing nonglioma brain surgery, or in good health (not recorded which). Material for sequencing was glioma tissue, nonneoplastic brain tissue, or PBMCs (not recorded which). This sequence uses TRBV12-3 or TRBV12-4 and TRBJ1-2, and 9 junctional nucleotides match TRBD1. In nucleotides, the sequence is TGTGCCAGCAGTCCGACGGACAGGGGCCCTCCTTATGGCTACACCTTC. Translated, this gives CASSPTDRGPPYGYTF.